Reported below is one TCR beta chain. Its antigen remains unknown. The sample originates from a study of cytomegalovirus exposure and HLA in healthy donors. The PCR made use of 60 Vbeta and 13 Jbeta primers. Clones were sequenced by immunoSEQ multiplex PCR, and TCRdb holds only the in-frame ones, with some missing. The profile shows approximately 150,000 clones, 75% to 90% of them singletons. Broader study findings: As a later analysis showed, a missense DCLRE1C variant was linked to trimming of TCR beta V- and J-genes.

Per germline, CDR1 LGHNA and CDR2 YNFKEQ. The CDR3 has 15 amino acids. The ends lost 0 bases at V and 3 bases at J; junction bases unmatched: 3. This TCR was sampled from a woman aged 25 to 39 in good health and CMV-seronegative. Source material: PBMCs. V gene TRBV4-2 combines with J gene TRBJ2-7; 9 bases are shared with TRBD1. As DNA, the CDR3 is TGTGCCAGCAGCCAAGAAACAGGGGGCTTCTACGAGCAGTACTTC. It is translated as CASSQETGGFYEQYF.